The text below deals with one T cell receptor beta chain. There is no known antigen for this receptor. No much larger clone is present one base from it, and per-base qualities are unavailable. From its cysteine to its phenylalanine, the CDR3 spans 12 amino acids. Just CDR3 DNA is preserved here, 36 bases in frame from base 1. The junction shows trimming of 9 bases on V and 1 base on J, plus 11 bases between the germline ends. CDR1 is given as SGHNT and CDR2 as YYREEE, both from the germline V gene (reference sequence). The cohort comprised some 730 healthy bone marrow donors. At the time of sampling, all cohort members were nominally healthy, though unrecorded immune exposures were likely present. The donor was CMV seronegative and was included in the group of a few hundred seronegative cohort members. Every donor gave a peripheral blood sample, and the peripheral blood mononuclear cells from that sample were used for TCR beta sequencing. Genomic DNA extraction from the blood cell samples was performed with the Qiagen DNeasy Blood Extraction Kit.

This specimen comes from a study of cytomegalovirus exposure and HLA in healthy donors (dated 2017 in TCRdb). For the wider study: An earlier analysis of several hundred of the donors reported 276 Gb of sequence data and about 120 million unique TCR beta sequences obtained from some 200 million T cells. Donor age, sex, ethnicity and CMV serostatus were compiled alongside the repertoire data. About 280 gigabases of sequencing data and 91 million or so unique TCR sequences made up an early release that covered about 640 HLA-typed donors. A later analysis re-examined previously published TCR beta repertoires from about 700 donors and added high-resolution HLA genotyping to investigate patterns of TCR occurrence. In a later genetic analysis, genome-wide SNP genotypes for about three fifths of the roughly 670 donors were used, and that subset was treated as a discovery cohort. Every discovery cohort repertoire had been produced on one sequencing platform. Class I and class II HLA loci were covered by the typing at four-digit resolution. The study profiled the T cell repertoires of under 700 subjects by immunosequencing and related them to cytomegalovirus serostatus. The number of donors typed differed by locus, with roughly 620-640 for A, B, C, DRB1 and DQB1, around 500 for DQA1, 600 to 610 for DPA1, and roughly 450 for DPB1. To predict cytomegalovirus infection status, the study combined high-throughput TCR immunosequencing, statistical association of individual TCRs with disease status, and machine learning. Roughly five DR-DQ haplotypes were handled as single units for association and clustering because linkage in the cohort was strong. A separate validation cohort of some 130 different subjects was used in addition to the approximately 640-subject first cohort. The study aimed to test whether cataloging public T cell receptors could reveal signatures of past pathogen exposure. Among some 410 genotyped donors of the cohort, an average of around 240,000 unique TCR beta nucleotide sequences were sequenced per donor, around 20% of them non-productive. Of the roughly 400 genotyped donors, over 70% fell in the genetic ancestry cluster associated with self-reported Caucasian donors. The later analysis used no new phenotypic data to find candidate immune exposures, relying instead on TCR beta sequences and their occurrence across donors. To decide whether each TCR beta V gene segment behaved as functional or pseudogenic, an earlier analysis of approximately 600 of the donors relied on high-throughput TCR beta sequencing. General findings and caveats noted by the study authors: A group of highly shared sequence variants was considered likely to be a technical artifact of the sequencing pipeline. A further reported finding was that TCR beta sequences accurately predicted the HLA-A and HLA-B alleles for most subjects in the first cohort. When HLA alleles, especially DR and DQ, strongly co-occurred, TCR associations were difficult to assign to individual alleles. CMV serostatus was the only immune exposure information available for the cohort. A later genetic analysis reported fewer N-insertions in productive TCRs among donors in an Asian-associated ancestry cluster than the roughly 700-donor mean. Sequencing depth was assumed to be roughly uniform across donors in the presence/absence analyses, though that assumption may not hold. At a false discovery rate of 0.05, a later analysis linked under 20,000 TCR beta sequences to specific HLA alleles. V-gene and J-gene trimming of TCR beta chains was associated with a missense DCLRE1C variant in a later genetic analysis, and the association was replicated in an independent cohort. In an earlier analysis of around 600 of the donors, most TCR beta V segments appeared in productive rearrangements about 87% or about 30% of the time, broadly matching IMGT annotations. Most CMV-associated TCR beta chains appeared to be HLA-restricted in a later analysis, and the HLA associations seemed to be driven largely by CMV exposure. A later analysis reported that several top co-occurrence clusters appeared linked to parvovirus B19, influenza, CMV and Epstein-Barr virus. A few of the identified cytomegalovirus-associated TCR beta chains were confirmed in vitro to be specific for cytomegalovirus antigens. Across donors, most TCR sequences were observed very rarely, whereas some public TCRs were present in many individuals. Some IMGT-functional V segments, including TRBV6-2 and TRBV6-3, could not be distinguished by the 87-base-pair reads and were therefore excluded. Because counts were too low, seventeen rarely observed V segments, including chromosome 9 orphons, were excluded from the earlier analysis of 587 of the donors. A later analysis found that HLA-associated TCR beta chains were more clonally expanded and had lower generation probabilities than equally common non-associated chains. Because HLA typing was unavailable for some donors at each locus, only the typed subset was used in association tests. Linkage disequilibrium might explain the correlated functional status among segregating V segments, but an unknown experimental factor could not be excluded. The study gave a list of over 150 TCR beta chains associated with cytomegalovirus. It was suggested by the authors that the approach could potentially be generalized to other disease states and immunological phenotypes. The cohort was sequenced for TCR beta chains only, and without alpha or paired-chain data the features that could be detected were limited. Cytomegalovirus status was reported to be diagnosed by the classifier with high specificity and sensitivity in both the original and validation cohorts. In a later analysis, TCR association rates were found to vary across HLA loci, with the most associated TCRs seen for DRB1 alleles and the fewest for HLA-C alleles.

To prepare the library, the immunoSEQ multiplex PCR assay was applied. For the multiplex PCR, a mixture combining 60 forward primers for TCR Vbeta segments and 13 reverse primers for TCR Jbeta segments was used. The CDR3 region of rearranged TCR beta genes was amplified from genomic DNA with a multiplex PCR assay. The Illumina HiSeq System was used to sequence the amplified TCR beta libraries as 87-base-pair reads. Under the source paper's analysis protocol: In a later analysis, about 80 million unique TCR beta chains were counted across the roughly 670 repertoires, and about 10 million of these chains were shared by at least two donors. To remove PCR and sequencing errors, raw reads were error-corrected and collapsed into unique sequences using a nearest-neighbor algorithm that merged closely related sequences. CDR3 sequences were aligned to IMGT reference sequences to assign V, D and J gene segments. For a sequence to be retained, a match of at least six nucleotides was required to both a V gene segment and a J gene segment. Rearrangements were classified as productive when the CDR3 lacked stop codons and remained in frame with V and J, and all other rearrangements were classified as non-productive. CDR3 was defined by IMGT convention, running from the second conserved V-encoded cysteine to the conserved J-encoded phenylalanine. In an earlier analysis of 500 to 650 of the donors, sequences lacking an unambiguous match to a single V gene segment were excluded. An earlier analysis of just under 600 of the donors called V segments functional above 56.7% productive rearrangements and segregating when the between-donor standard deviation exceeded 5%. To diagnose cytomegalovirus status from the catalog of TCR beta chain sequences, a statistical classification framework was built. V and J gene assignment, in a later analysis, came from comparing TCR nucleotide sequences with IMGT/GENE-DB human TR gene sequences. In a later analysis, CDR3 sequences and most-parsimonious VDJ recombination scenarios were assigned using the TCRdist pipeline. In a later analysis, every TCR beta chain was defined by the combination of its CDR3 amino acid sequence and its V-gene family, and reads without a unique V-gene family were dropped. To address suspected cross-contamination and a sequencing artifact, a later analysis removed a few hundred highly shared, low-generation-probability nucleotide sequences. A later analysis calculated a clonal expansion index for each public chain from normalized within-repertoire ranks of inferred template counts. Generation probabilities in a later analysis came from a VDJ recombination model fitted to out-of-frame rearrangements, and those results were checked against IGoR. In a later analysis, TCR-TCR, TCR-HLA and TCR-CMV co-occurrence was scored with hypergeometric tests, and a repertoire-size bias correction was applied to TCR pairs. In a later analysis, false discovery rates were estimated by permuting HLA or CMV assignments 20 times. In a later analysis, co-occurring TCRs were grouped using DBSCAN, with TCRdist sequence similarity added in when clustering inside HLA-allele-positive subsets. Repertoires with fewer than 30,000 or more than 120,000 public chains were left out of co-occurrence clustering, as were five repertoires with anomalous nucleotide sharing. Imported from immuneACCESS, the table was reduced by TCRdb to in-frame sequences with V and J called. These copies leave out some clones; in studies compared against another copy, an unresolved V gene accounts for under half, and the cause of the remainder is not known. V and J calls and clone size are those listed in that table; D and trimming were worked out from the DNA. This sample is represented by approximately 100,000 clones; approximately 66% of them were singletons. In total, the top ten clones hold 2.5% to 4% of the sample.

The sequenced sample was PBMCs. The origin of this receptor is a woman in her forties or fifties in good health and CMV-seronegative. Recombination joined TRBV5-4 with TRBJ2-7, with the D call tentatively TRBD1 or TRBD2, each fitting 7 bases. The encoded CDR3 is CATRGGSYEQYF. The DNA is TGTGCCACCAGGGGGGGGTCCTACGAGCAGTACTTC.